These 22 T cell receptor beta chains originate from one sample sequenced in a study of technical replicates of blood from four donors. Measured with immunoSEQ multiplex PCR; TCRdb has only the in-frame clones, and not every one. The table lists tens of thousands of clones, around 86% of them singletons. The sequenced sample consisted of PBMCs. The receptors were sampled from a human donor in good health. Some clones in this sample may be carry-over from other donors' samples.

The DNA for the CDR3 is TGTGCCAGCAGTCGGGACAGGGGAAATCGCGAGCAGTACTTC. This sequence encodes CASSRDRGNREQYF. The chain couples TRBV6-5 to TRBJ2-7; 10 positions agree with TRBD1. V lost 5 bases to trimming and J lost 6 bases; unmatched junction nucleotides: 7. The CDR3 sequence is 14 residues long. The germline CDR1 and CDR2 sequences are MNHEY and SVGAGI.

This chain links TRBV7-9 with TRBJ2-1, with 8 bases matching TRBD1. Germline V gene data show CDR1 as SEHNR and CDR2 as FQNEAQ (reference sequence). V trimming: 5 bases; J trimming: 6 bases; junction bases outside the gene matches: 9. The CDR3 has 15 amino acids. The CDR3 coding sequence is TGTGCCAGCAGCCCGCCAGGGGGCGCATCCAATGAGCAGTTCTTC. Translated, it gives CASSPPGGASNEQFF.

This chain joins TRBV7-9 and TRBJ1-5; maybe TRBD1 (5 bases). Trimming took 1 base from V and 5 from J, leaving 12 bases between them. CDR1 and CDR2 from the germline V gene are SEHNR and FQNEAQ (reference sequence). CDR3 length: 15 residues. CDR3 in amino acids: CASSLGMSGDQPQHF. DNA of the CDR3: TGTGCCAGCAGCTTAGGGATGTCGGGGGATCAGCCCCAGCATTTT.

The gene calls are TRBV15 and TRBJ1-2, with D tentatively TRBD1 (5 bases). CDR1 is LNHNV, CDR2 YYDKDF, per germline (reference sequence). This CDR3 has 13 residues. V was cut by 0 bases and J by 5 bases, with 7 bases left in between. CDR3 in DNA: TGTGCCACCAGCAGAGACCGGGGGTATGGCTACACCTTC. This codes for CATSRDRGYGYTF.

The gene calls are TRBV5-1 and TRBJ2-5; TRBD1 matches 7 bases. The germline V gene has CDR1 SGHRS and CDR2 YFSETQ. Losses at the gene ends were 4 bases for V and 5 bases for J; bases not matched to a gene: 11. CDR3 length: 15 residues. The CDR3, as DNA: TGCGCCAGCAGCCCAGCGGCAAGGGGGCGGGAGACCCAGTACTTC. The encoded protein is CASSPAARGRETQYF.

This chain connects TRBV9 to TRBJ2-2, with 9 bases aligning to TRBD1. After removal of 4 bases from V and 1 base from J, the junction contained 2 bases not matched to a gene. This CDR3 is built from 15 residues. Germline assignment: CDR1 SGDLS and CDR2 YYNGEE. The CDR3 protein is CASSTGQGNTGELFF. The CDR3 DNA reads TGTGCCAGCAGCACGGGACAGGGGAACACCGGGGAGCTGTTTTTT.

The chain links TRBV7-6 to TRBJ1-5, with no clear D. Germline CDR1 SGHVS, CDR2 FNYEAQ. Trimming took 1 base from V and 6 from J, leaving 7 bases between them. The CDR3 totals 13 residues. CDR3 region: CASSLGGFQPQHF. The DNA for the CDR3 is TGTGCCAGCAGCTTAGGAGGTTTTCAGCCCCAGCATTTT.

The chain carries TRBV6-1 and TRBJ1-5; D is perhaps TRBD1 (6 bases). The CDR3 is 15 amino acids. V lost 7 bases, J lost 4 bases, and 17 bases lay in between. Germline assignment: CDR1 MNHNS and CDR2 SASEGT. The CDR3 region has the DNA TGTGCCAGCATTAAAGAAGGGGGTCGGAATCAGCCCCAGCATTTT. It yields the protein CASIKEGGRNQPQHF.

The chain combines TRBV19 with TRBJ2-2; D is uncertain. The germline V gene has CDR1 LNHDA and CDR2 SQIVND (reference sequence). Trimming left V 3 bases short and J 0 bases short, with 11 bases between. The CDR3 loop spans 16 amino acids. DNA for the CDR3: TGTGCCAGTAGTATGAACACAGTAGCGAACACCGGGGAGCTGTTTTTT. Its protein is CASSMNTVANTGELFF.

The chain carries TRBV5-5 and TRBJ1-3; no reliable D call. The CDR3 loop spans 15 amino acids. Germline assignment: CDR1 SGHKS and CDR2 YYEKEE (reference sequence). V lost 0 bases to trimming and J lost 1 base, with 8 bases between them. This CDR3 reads CASSLEFYSGNTIYF. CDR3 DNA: TGTGCCAGCAGCTTGGAGTTCTATTCTGGAAACACCATATATTTT.

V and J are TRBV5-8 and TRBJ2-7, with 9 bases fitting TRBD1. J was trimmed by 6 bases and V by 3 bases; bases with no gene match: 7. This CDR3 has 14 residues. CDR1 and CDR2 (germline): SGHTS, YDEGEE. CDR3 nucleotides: TGTGCCAGCAGCTGGGGGGGACAGGGTGTCGAGCAGTACTTC. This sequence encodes CASSWGGQGVEQYF.

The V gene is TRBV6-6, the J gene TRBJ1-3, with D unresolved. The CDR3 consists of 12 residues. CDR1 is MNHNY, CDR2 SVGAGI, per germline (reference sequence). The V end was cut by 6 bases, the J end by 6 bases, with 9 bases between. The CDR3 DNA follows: TGTGCCAGCAGCCCCAACTCAAACACCATATATTTT. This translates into CASSPNSNTIYF.

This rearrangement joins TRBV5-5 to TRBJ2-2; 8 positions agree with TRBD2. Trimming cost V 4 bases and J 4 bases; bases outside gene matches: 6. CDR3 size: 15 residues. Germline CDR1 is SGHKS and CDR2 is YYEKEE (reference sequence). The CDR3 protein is CASSPGGPGTGELFF. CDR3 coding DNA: TGTGCCAGCAGCCCGGGGGGGCCGGGCACCGGGGAGCTGTTTTTT.

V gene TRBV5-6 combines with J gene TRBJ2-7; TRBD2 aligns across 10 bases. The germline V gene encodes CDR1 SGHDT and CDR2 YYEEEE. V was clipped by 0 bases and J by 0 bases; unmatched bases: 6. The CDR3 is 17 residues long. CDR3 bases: TGTGCCAGCAGCTTGGTTAGCGGGGGGTTCAGCTCCTACGAGCAGTACTTC. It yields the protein CASSLVSGGFSSYEQYF.

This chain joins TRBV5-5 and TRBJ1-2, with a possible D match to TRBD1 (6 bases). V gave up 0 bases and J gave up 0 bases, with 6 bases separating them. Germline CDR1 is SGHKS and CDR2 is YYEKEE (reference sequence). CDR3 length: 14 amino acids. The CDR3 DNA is TGTGCCAGCAGCTTGGGACAGGCTAACTATGGCTACACCTTC. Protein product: CASSLGQANYGYTF.

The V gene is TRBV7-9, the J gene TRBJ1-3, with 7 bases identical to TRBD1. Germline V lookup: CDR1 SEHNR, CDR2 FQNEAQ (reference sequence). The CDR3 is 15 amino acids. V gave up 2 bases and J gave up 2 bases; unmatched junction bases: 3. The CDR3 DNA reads TGTGCCAGCAGCTTATCCACAGGGGCTGGAAACACCATATATTTT. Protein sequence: CASSLSTGAGNTIYF.

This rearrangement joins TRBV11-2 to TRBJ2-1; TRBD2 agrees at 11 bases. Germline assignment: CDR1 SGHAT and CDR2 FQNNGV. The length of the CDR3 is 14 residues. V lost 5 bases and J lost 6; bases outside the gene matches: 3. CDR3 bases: TGTGCCAGCAGCGTGGGACTAGCGGTCAATGAGCAGTTCTTC. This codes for CASSVGLAVNEQFF.

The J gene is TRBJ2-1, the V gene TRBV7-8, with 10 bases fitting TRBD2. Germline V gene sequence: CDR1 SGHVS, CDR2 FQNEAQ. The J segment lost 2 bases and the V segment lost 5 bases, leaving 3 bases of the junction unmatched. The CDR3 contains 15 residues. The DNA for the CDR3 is TGTGCCAGCAGCCGTAGCGGGGGGCCCTACAATGAGCAGTTCTTC. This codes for CASSRSGGPYNEQFF. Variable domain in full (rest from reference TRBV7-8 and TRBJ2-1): GAGVSQSPRYKVAKRGQDVALRCDPISGHVSLFWYQQALGQGPEFLTYFQNEAQLDKSGLPSDRFFAERPEGSVSTLKIQRTQQEDSAVYLCASSRSGGPYNEQFFGPGTRLTVL.

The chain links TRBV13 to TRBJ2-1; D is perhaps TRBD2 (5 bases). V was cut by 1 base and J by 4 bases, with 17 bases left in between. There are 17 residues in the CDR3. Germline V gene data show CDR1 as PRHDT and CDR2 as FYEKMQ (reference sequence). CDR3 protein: CASSLVAGGRRYNEQFF. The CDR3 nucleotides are TGTGCCAGCAGCTTAGTCGCAGGCGGGCGGAGATACAATGAGCAGTTCTTC.

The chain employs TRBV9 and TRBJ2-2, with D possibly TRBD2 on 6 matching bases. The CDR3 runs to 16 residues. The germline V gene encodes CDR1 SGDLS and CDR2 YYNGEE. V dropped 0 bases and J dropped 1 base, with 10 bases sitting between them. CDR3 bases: TGTGCCAGCAGCGTAGCCGGCGGGAAGAACACCGGGGAGCTGTTTTTT. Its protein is CASSVAGGKNTGELFF.

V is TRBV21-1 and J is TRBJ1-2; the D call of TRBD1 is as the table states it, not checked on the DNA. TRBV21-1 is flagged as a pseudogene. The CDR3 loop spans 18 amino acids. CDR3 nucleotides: TGTGCCAGCAGCAAGGAAACTGTCGACAGGAGCCCTAACTATGGCTACACCTTC. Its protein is CASSKETVDRSPNYGYTF.

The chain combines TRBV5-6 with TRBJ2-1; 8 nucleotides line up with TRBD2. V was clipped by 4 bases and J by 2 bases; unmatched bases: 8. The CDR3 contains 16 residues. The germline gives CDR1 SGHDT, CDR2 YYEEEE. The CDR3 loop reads CASSIRTSRTYNEQFF. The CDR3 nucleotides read TGTGCCAGCAGCATTCGGACTAGCAGAACCTACAATGAGCAGTTCTTC.